The next 10 T cell receptor beta chains were all read from a single sample in a study of molecular identifiers for immune sequencing clone quantification. TCRdb re-derived calls from the PCR reads in MiXCR, one entry per CDR3 protein. The table lists a few hundred thousand distinct CDR3 sequences, roughly 24% of them singletons. Sequenced: naive CD8+ T cells from blood, with Jurkat cell RNA spiked in. Subset indicated: FACS-sorted CD8+CD4-CCR7+CD45RA+ naive T cells. These receptors were obtained from a human donor in good health. Some libraries in this study had Jurkat cell RNA spiked in.

The V call is TRBV6-2 or TRBV6-3, the J call TRBJ2-1; D is uncertain. The CDR3 runs to 11 residues. V lost 6 bases and J 9 bases, leaving 9 bases between the germline ends. Germline CDR1 MNHEY, CDR2 SVGEGT. The CDR3 region is CASSSDFEQFF. For the CDR3, the DNA is TGTGCCAGCAGCTCCGATTTTGAGCAGTTCTTC.

V usage is TRBV4-1 and J usage is TRBJ2-5; the D gene is possibly TRBD2 (5 bases). Germline CDR1 reads MGHRA; CDR2 reads YSYEKL. V dropped 6 bases and J dropped 2 bases, with 13 bases sitting between them. The CDR3 totals 14 residues. The CDR3 region is CASRLGGGQETQYF. CDR3 nucleotides: TGCGCCAGCAGACTAGGAGGAGGACAAGAGACCCAGTACTTC.

The gene calls are TRBV7-9 and TRBJ2-2; D is unclear. Germline assignment: CDR1 SEHNR and CDR2 FQNEAQ (reference sequence). The CDR3 spans 14 residues. With 1 base removed from V and 7 bases from J, the gap between germline ends came to 10 bases. The DNA of the CDR3 is TGTGCCAGCAGCTTAGATCGCGGATTCGGGGAGCTGTTTTTT. This translates into CASSLDRGFGELFF.

The chain is built from TRBV15 and TRBJ2-3, with D uncertain. Germline CDR1 and CDR2: LNHNV and YYDKDF (reference sequence). CDR3 size: 15 residues. V dropped 0 bases and J dropped 3 bases, with 10 bases sitting between them. The CDR3 DNA sequence: TGTGCCACCAGCAGAGATCCCAGCATTACAGATACGCAGTATTTT. As protein: CATSRDPSITDTQYF.

This clonotype was recorded a few times. The V and J genes are TRBV20-1 and TRBJ1-1; TRBD1 matches 10 bases. From germline, CDR1 is DFQATT and CDR2 SNEGSKA (reference sequence). This CDR3 has 14 residues. After removal of 8 bases from V and 3 bases from J, the junction contained 9 bases not matched to a gene. In DNA form, the CDR3 reads TGCAGTACTCCCGTGGGGACAGGGGACACTGAAGCTTTCTTT. It specifies CSTPVGTGDTEAFF.

This clonotype was counted a few times. This chain joins TRBV27 and TRBJ2-7, with TRBD1 identical over 9 bases. CDR1 is MNHEY, CDR2 SMNVEV, per germline (reference sequence). V shed 6 bases, J shed 3 bases, and the junction held 3 bases outside the gene matches. This CDR3 is built from 13 residues. CDR3 amino acids: CASSTGGVYEQYF. CDR3 bases: TGTGCCAGCAGCACAGGGGGCGTCTACGAGCAGTACTTC.

In its sample, this clonotype was seen a few times. The V call is TRBV6-1, the J call TRBJ1-1; D gene unclear. CDR3 size: 10 residues. The germline CDR1 and CDR2 sequences are MNHNS and SASEGT. Trimming cost V 5 bases and J 6 bases, with 4 bases left between them. This chain's CDR3 is CASSFPEAFF. CDR3 sequence (DNA): TGTGCCAGCAGTTTCCCTGAAGCTTTCTTT.

This clonotype was seen a few times. The chain joins TRBV4-3 to TRBJ2-7; tentatively, D is TRBD2 (6 bases). The CDR3 consists of 14 residues. The germline CDR1 and CDR2 sequences are LGHNA and YSLEER. Trimming removed 3 bases from V and 4 bases from J, with 13 bases in between. This CDR3 is CASSHSRGEYEQYF. CDR3 bases: TGCGCCAGCAGCCATTCCCGCGGGGAGTACGAGCAGTACTTC.

This clonotype was counted only a few times. Its ends do not fully match the called genes, so a read error is possible. The rearrangement joins TRBV7-9 to TRBJ2-7; D is unresolved. This CDR3 has 15 amino acids. Germline V gives CDR1 SEHNR, CDR2 FQNEAQ (reference sequence). The DNA of the CDR3 is TGTGCCTGCAGCTTAGGGCCTGATAGCTCCTACGAGCAGTACTTC. Encoded protein: CACSLGPDSSYEQYF.

On this clonotype itself: A read error may explain this, as a much larger clone is one base away. The chain couples TRBV5-3 to TRBJ1-1; tentative D call: TRBD1 (6 bases). TRBV5-3 is an ORF; its function is uncertain. CDR3 length: 14 residues. Here the CDR3 reads CASVYGQTNTEASF. DNA for the CDR3: TGTGCCAGTGTATACGGACAGACAAACACTGAAGCTTCCTTT.